The 6 T cell receptor beta chains below come from one sample, sequenced in a study of metastatic and nonmetastatic thyroid tumors. TCRdb reprocessed the PCR reads using MiXCR. The sample has 50,000 or so clones, approximately 15% seen once. Treatment of any kind had been given to no patient before thyroid surgery. The sequenced material came from blood. The receptors originated from a female donor with papillary thyroid cancer or a benign thyroid nodule (not recorded which). Some clones in this sample may be carry-over from other donors' samples.

The V and J genes are TRBV12-3 or TRBV12-4 and TRBJ2-7; TRBD2 might be the D (5 bases). The V end lost 8 bases, the J end lost 3 bases, and 14 bases lay between the germline ends. This CDR3 is 13 amino acids long. CDR3 DNA: TGTGCCAGCGGAGGAGGTTTATTCTACGAGCAGTACTTC. Translation gives CASGGGLFYEQYF.

On this clone itself: This CDR3 is also generated by other DNA sequences in the sample. The rearrangement uses TRBV30 and TRBJ2-1; possibly TRBD1 for D (5 bases). V lost 2 bases and J lost 1, with 24 bases in between. Germline CDR1 reads GTSNPN; CDR2 reads SVGIG (reference sequence). The CDR3 extends over 19 amino acids. CDR3 sequence (DNA): TGTGCCTGGAGTCCCCCTTACGGTACAGGTGGCCCATCCTACAATGAGCAGTTCTTC. The encoded protein is CAWSPPYGTGGPSYNEQFF.

The J gene is TRBJ1-5, the V gene TRBV7-2; possible D gene TRBD1, 5 bases. The V gene's germline CDR1 is SGHTA and CDR2 FQGNSA. V was clipped by 1 base and J by 4 bases, with 11 bases between them. CDR3 size: 15 residues. CDR3 loop: CASSLGVGGNQPQHF. In DNA, the CDR3 is TGTGCCAGCAGCTTAGGGGTCGGGGGGAATCAGCCCCAGCATTTT.

The sample holds many counts of this clone. The V and J genes are TRBV14 and TRBJ2-3; D gene ambiguous. The CDR3 contains 13 residues. V was shortened by 1 base and J by 4 bases, with 6 bases between the two germline ends. Germline CDR1 SGHDN, CDR2 FVKESK. The CDR3 loop reads CASSQVAPDTQYF. DNA for the CDR3: TGTGCCAGCAGCCAAGTCGCTCCAGATACGCAGTATTTT. Full variable domain (outside the CDR3, taken from reference TRBV14 and TRBJ2-3): EAGVTQFPSHSVIEKGQTVTLRCDPISGHDNLYWYRRVMGKEIKFLLHFVKESKQDESGMPNNRFLAERTGGTYSTLKVQPAELEDSGVYFCASSQVAPDTQYFGPGTRLTVL.

Concerning this clone: The CDR3 ends on some other residue instead of the conserved phenylalanine or tryptophan, so this is likely a read error. No DNA is shown, since the ends of the CDR3 on it are uncertain; the CDR3 is the one TCRdb lists. The CDR3 protein is CASSYSNGT. This chain links TRBV6-9 with TRBJ2-1; TRBD1 reflects the table's D call only, with no check against the DNA. The CDR3 is made up of 9 amino acids, end residues included. Germline-derived CDR1 and CDR2 are MNHGY and SVAAGI.

About this clone: The conserved phenylalanine or tryptophan is not found at the CDR3 terminus, so this likely reflects a read error. The limits of the CDR3 on the DNA are not certain, so only TCRdb's listed CDR3 is given. The rearrangement links TRBV2 to TRBJ1-2; TRBD1 was called by the table and not checked on the DNA. The germline V gene has CDR1 SNHLY and CDR2 FYNNEI. Ends included, the CDR3 has 9 residues. CDR3: CASSESGQG.